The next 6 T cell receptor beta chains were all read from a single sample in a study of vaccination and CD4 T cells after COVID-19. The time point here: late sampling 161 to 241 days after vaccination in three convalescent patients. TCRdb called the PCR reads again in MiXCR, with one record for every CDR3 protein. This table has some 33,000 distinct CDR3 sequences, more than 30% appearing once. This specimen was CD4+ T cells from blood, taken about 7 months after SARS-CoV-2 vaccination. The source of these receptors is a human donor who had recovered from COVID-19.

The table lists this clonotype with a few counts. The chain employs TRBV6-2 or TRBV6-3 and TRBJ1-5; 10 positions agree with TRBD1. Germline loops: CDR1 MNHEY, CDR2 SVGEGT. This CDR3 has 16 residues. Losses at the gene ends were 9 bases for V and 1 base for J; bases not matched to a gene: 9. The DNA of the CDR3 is TGTGCCAGTTCTACTACGGACAGGGGGAGCAATCAGCCCCAGCATTTT. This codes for CASSTTDRGSNQPQHF.

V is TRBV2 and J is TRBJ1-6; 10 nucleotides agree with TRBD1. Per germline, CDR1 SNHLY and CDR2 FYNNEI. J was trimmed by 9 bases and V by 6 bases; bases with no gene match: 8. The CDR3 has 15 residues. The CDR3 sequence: CASRPPGQGSSPLHF. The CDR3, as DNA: TGTGCCAGCAGACCACCGGGACAGGGGTCTTCACCCCTCCACTTT.

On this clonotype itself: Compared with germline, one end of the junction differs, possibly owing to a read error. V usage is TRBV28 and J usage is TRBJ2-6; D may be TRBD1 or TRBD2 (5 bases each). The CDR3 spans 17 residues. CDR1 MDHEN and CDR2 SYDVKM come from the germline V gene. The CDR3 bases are TGTGCCAGCAGTCAAACCCCAGGGCTGAGAGGGGCCAGCGTCCTGACTTTC. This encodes CASSQTPGLRGASVLTF.

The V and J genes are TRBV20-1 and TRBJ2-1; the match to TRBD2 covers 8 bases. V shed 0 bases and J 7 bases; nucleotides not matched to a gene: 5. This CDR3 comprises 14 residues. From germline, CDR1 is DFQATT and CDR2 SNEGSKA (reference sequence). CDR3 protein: CSARDAREVNEQFF. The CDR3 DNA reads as TGCAGTGCTAGAGATGCGCGGGAGGTAAATGAGCAGTTCTTC.

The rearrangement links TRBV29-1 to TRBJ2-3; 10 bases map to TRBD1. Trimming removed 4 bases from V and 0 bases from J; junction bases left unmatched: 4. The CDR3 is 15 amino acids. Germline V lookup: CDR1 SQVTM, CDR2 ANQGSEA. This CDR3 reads CSVGDRGLSTDTQYF. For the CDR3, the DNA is TGCAGCGTTGGCGACAGGGGGCTTAGCACAGATACGCAGTATTTT.

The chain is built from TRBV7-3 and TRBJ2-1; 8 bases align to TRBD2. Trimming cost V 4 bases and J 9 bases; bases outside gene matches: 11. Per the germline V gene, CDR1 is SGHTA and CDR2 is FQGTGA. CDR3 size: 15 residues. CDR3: CASSSYSSGISEQFF. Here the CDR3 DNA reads TGTGCCAGCAGCTCCTATAGTAGCGGGATAAGTGAGCAGTTCTTC.